This TCR beta chain was recovered during a study of identical twins (TCRdb year 2016). Looking at the study overall: To test whether fetal clonotypes persist, this study deep-sequenced TCR alpha and beta repertoires from monozygotic twins, from unrelated adults of various ages, and from cord blood. To rule out contamination, the twin experiments were replicated at different times with different library preparation protocols.

As concerns this clonotype: It has no known antigen specificity. No quality values exist for individual bases; no much larger clone is one base distant.

For CDR1 and CDR2, the germline V gene lists ENHRY and SYGVKD. Measured from the cysteine to the phenylalanine, the CDR3 is 13 residues long. The CDR3 DNA has 39 bases and is translated from base 1. V and J lose 6 bases and 13 bases, and a span of 19 bases separates them. The library relied on 5' RACE. TCRdb names Illumina HiSeq 2000 as the instrument used. Template switching introduced a universal primer binding site; the final cDNA contained a unique molecular identifier, enabling accurate counting of TCR cDNA molecules. Specific primers in the conserved constant-segment region were used to synthesize first-strand cDNA for TCR alpha and beta chains. To control for contamination, each cDNA library was double barcoded with a SMART-Mk sample barcode plus Illumina barcodes. TruSeq adapter sequences along with Illumina sample barcodes were introduced in two successive PCR steps. The TCR alpha and beta cDNA libraries were sequenced on the Illumina HiSeq platform using custom primers. Per the source publication's procedure: Raw reads were processed with MiGEC to extract unique molecular identifiers, and MiXCR was used to determine CDR3 positions. For each individual, recombination models were inferred using an EM algorithm with the repgenHMM and IGoR tools. The tcR package in R was used for shared clonotype analysis, with sharing normalized by the product of cloneset sizes. To study raw recombination without the effects of thymic and clonal selection, out-of-frame nonproductive sequences were analyzed. TCRdb's own reprocessing of the public reads used fastp at Q25 and MiXCR and kept productive beta chains. Here each entry gathers all rows of one CDR3 protein and keeps the most common genes and DNA. Here the V and J calls rest on TCRdb's processing, not on the authors' analysis. This sample comprises approximately 500,000 distinct CDR3 sequences, 20% to 25% of them detected only once. In total, the top ten clones hold 2.9% of the sample.

What the work shows at the level of the full study, not this receptor alone: Because the same donors could not be followed over many years, the conclusions relied on cross-sectional statistical analysis. Fewer insertions were carried by abundant cord blood beta clonotypes, a similar but weaker trend appeared in young adult naive repertoires, and no such trend appeared in memory repertoires. In monozygotic twins, out-of-frame TCR alpha sharing was systematically underestimated by recombination models, although the models agreed with sharing between unrelated individuals. The excess sharing between twins in beta out-of-frame sequences was weaker because fewer shared sequences reduced the signal-to-noise ratio. Invariant T cells such as MAIT and iNKT could partly confound zero-insertion analyses, although diverse VJ usage argued against such confounding for most clonotypes. Compared with coincidental sharing between unrelated individuals, out-of-frame TCR alpha sequences shared between twins had an excess of sequences with low generation probability.

Only healthy Caucasian donors were included. Three pairs of female monozygotic twins, all aged about 18 to 30 years, made up the twin cohort. Positive isolation kits from Invitrogen were used to isolate the CD4+ and CD8+ T cell populations. The same data also went into a second study, on T cells expressing NK-cell markers. As the second paper documents: Under 10 donors provided sorted CD3+CD56+NKG2C+, CD3+CD56+NKG2C- and CD3+CD56-NKG2C+ T-cell subsets, whose TCR beta-chain repertoires were profiled. Among the eight sequenced donors, seven were HCMV-seropositive and one was HCMV-seronegative. In several experiments an anti-gammadeltaTCR antibody was added to restrict sorting to alphabetaTCR-expressing T cells. In more than five donors, the dominant CD3+CD56+NKG2C+ clonotypes were found to rank among the top 10 CD8+ clonotypes and to make up roughly 1.0-7.0% of CD8+ T cells. Those dominant clonotypes were again the most abundant among CD3+CD56-NKG2C+ cells in a few donors, at about 28.3-60.1%. Whether the expanded NKG2C-expressing T cell clones were specific for HCMV antigens was left unclear. Randomly selected healthy volunteers, three men and five women, were used as the eight sequenced donors. A commercial ELISA kit detecting HCMV-specific IgG in serum was used to determine HCMV serostatus. Reads were demultiplexed and grouped by UMI with MIGEC, and clonotypes were assembled and quantified with MiTCR. To exclude erroneous sequences, only TCR cDNA sequences supported by at least two reads were retained. The tcR package was used for downstream repertoire analysis, and clonotypes were matched between fractions using CDR3 nucleotide sequence together with V segment. VDJmatch was used to annotate antigen specificity against VDJdb, with one amino acid substitution allowed in CDR3.

Sequences were obtained from CD4+ T cells sorted from blood. The chain employs TRBV10-3 and TRBJ2-4; the D gene cannot be named for sure. This sequence originates from a woman aged 18-29 years in good health. The CDR3 has the sequence CAISIEKARSQYF. The bases are TGTGCCATCAGCATAGAAAAAGCGAGGAGCCAGTACTTC.